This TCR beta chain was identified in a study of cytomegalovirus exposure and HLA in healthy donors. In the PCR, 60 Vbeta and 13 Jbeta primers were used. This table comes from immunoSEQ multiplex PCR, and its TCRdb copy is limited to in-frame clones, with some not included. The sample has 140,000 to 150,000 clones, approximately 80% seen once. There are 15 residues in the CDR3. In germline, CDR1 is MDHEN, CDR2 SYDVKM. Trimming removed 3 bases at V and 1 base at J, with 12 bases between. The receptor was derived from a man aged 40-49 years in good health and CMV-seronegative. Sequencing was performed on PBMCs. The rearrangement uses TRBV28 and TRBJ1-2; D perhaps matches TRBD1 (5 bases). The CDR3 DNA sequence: TGTGCCAGCAGTTTTGGGGGGACCGGTAACTATGGCTACACCTTC. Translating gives CASSFGGTGNYGYTF.